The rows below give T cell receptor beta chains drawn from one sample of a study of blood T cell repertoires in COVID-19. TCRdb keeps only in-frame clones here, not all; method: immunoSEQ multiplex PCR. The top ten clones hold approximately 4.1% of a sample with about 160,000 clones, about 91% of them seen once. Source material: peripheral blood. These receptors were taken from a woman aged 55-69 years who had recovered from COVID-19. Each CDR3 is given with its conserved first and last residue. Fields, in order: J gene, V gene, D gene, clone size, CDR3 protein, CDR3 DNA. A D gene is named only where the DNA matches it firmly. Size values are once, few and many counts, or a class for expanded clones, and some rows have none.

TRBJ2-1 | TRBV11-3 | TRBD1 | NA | CASSLEGGQGKNEQFF | TGTGCCAGCAGCTTAGAAGGGGGACAGGGCAAGAATGAGCAGTTCTTC
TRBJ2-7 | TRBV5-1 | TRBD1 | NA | CASRRQGANRGDEQYF | TGCGCCAGCAGAAGACAGGGGGCGAATCGGGGAGACGAGCAGTACTTC
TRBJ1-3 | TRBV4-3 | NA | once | CASSQGPTGGNTIYF | TGCGCCAGCAGCCAAGGCCCGACGGGGGGAAACACCATATATTTT
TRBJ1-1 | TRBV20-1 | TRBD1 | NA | CSASDRGNTEAFF | TGCAGTGCTAGTGACAGGGGGAACACTGAAGCTTTCTTT
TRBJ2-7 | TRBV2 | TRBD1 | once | CASSPGPRTGDYEQYF | TGTGCCAGCAGTCCCGGCCCCCGGACAGGGGATTACGAGCAGTACTTC
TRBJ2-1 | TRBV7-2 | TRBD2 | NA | CASSFERGNNEQFF | TGTGCCAGCAGCTTTGAGCGGGGTAACAATGAGCAGTTCTTC
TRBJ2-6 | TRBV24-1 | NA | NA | CAIEGPAGANVLTF | TGTGCCATCGAGGGTCCCGCTGGGGCCAACGTCCTGACTTTC
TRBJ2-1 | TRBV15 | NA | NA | CATSRTMDEQFF | TGTGCCACCAGCAGAACTATGGATGAGCAGTTCTTC
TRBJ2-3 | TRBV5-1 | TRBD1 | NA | CASSLGQGAGDTQYF | TGCGCCAGCAGCTTGGGGCAGGGGGCAGGAGATACGCAGTATTTT
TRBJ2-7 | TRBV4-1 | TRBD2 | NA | CASSHPRSTGGDYEQYF | TGCGCCAGCAGCCACCCCCGGTCGACGGGAGGGGACTACGAGCAGTACTTC
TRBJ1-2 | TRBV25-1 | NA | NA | CASSEPGKGYTF | TGTGCCAGCAGTGAACCGGGGAAGGGCTACACCTTC
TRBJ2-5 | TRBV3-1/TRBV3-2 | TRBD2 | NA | CASSLAGGQETQYF | TGTGCCAGCAGCCTCGCGGGGGGGCAAGAGACCCAGTACTTC
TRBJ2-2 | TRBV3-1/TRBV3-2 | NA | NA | CASSPLATGELFF | TGTGCCAGCAGCCCGCTAGCAACCGGGGAGCTGTTTTTT
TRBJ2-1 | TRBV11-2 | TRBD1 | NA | CASSSKGGRGSGYNEQFF | TGTGCCAGCAGCTCCAAAGGGGGCAGGGGGTCCGGCTACAATGAGCAGTTCTTC
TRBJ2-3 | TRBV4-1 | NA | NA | CASSQVGSGAFTDTQYF | TGCGCCAGCAGCCAAGTGGGGAGCGGAGCTTTCACAGATACGCAGTATTTT
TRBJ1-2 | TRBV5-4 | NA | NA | CASSLRAGSGYTF | TGTGCCAGCAGCTTGCGGGCCGGGAGTGGCTACACCTTC
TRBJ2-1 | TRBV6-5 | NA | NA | CASSLGTHYNEQFF | TGTGCCAGCAGCCTAGGGACACACTACAATGAGCAGTTCTTC
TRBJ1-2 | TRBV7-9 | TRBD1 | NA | CASSLARGTGDDGYTF | TGTGCCAGCAGCTTAGCGAGGGGGACAGGGGATGATGGCTACACCTTC
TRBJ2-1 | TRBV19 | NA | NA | CASSIDGGYNEQFF | TGTGCCAGTAGTATAGACGGGGGCTACAATGAGCAGTTCTTC
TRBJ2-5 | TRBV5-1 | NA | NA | CASSLAAGMSQETQYF | TGCGCCAGCAGCTTGGCCGCGGGGATGTCCCAAGAGACCCAGTACTTC
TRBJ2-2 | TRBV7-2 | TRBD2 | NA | CASSGLVTGELFF | TGTGCCAGCAGCGGACTAGTAACCGGGGAGCTGTTTTTT
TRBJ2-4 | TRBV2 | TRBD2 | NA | CASSPTSGDIQYF | TGTGCCAGCAGCCCGACTAGCGGGGACATTCAGTACTTC
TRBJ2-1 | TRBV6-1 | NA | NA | CASSEMPGSYNEQFF | TGTGCCAGCAGTGAAATGCCGGGATCCTACAATGAGCAGTTCTTC
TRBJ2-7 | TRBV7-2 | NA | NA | CASSADPGGRGEQYF | TGTGCCAGCAGCGCCGACCCGGGTGGTCGCGGCGAGCAGTACTTC
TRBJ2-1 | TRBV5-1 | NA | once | CASSSFEITDNEQFF | TGCGCCAGCAGCTCCTTCGAGATTACCGACAATGAGCAGTTCTTC
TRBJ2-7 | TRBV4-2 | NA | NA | CASSVFGSYEQYF | TGTGCCAGCAGCGTATTCGGCTCCTACGAGCAGTACTTC
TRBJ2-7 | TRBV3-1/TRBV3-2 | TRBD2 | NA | CASSQERGAHEQYF | TGTGCCAGCAGCCAAGAGCGGGGGGCCCACGAGCAGTACTTC
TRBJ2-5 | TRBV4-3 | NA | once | CASSQDLIASQYF | TGCGCCAGCAGCCAAGACCTCATAGCGTCCCAGTACTTC
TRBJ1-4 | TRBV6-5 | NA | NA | CASSPGEGVNEKLFF | TGTGCCAGCAGCCCCGGGGAGGGGGTTAATGAAAAACTGTTTTTT
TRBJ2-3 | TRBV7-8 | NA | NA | CASSLGRGSTDTQYF | TGTGCCAGCAGCTTAGGACGGGGTAGCACAGATACGCAGTATTTT
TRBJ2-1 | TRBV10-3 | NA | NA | CAISENPTEDEQFF | TGTGCCATCAGTGAGAATCCTACTGAGGATGAGCAGTTCTTC
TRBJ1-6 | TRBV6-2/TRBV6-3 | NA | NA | CASSYQGGSSPLHF | TGTGCCAGCAGTTACCAGGGAGGGAGTTCACCCCTCCACTTT
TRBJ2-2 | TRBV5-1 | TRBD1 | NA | CASRDQGAVGELFF | TGCGCCAGCAGGGACCAGGGGGCCGTCGGGGAGCTGTTTTTT
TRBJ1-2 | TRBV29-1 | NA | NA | CSARTLNYGYTF | TGCAGCGCACGGACACTGAACTATGGCTACACCTTC
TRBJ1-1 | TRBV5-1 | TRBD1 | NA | CASAPTGGQNRGAFF | TGCGCCAGCGCGCCTACAGGGGGCCAAAACAGGGGAGCTTTCTTT
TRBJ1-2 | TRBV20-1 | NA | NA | CSARSYGYTF | TGCAGTGCTCGTAGCTATGGCTACACCTTC
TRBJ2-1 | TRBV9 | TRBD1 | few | CASSVSGTGYNEQFF | TGTGCCAGCAGCGTCTCCGGGACAGGGTACAATGAGCAGTTCTTC
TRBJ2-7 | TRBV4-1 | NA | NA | CASSPSETYEQYF | TGCGCCAGCAGCCCCTCAGAGACTTACGAGCAGTACTTC
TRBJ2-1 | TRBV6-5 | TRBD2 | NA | CASKASGAPGVQFF | TGTGCCAGCAAGGCGAGCGGGGCACCAGGTGTGCAGTTCTTC
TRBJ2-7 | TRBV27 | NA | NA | CASSPFQGPAPNYEQYF | TGTGCCAGCAGTCCCTTTCAGGGGCCCGCACCAAACTACGAGCAGTACTTC
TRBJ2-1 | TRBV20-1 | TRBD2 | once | CSASVRGAAYNEQFF | TGCAGTGCTAGTGTGCGGGGGGCGGCCTACAATGAGCAGTTCTTC
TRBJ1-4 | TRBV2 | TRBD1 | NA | CASSARTGGGEKLFF | TGTGCCAGCAGTGCTAGGACAGGGGGAGGTGAAAAACTGTTTTTT
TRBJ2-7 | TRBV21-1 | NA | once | CASSKGGSGGTYEQYF | TGTGCCAGCAGCAAAGGAGGGTCCGGAGGGACCTACGAGCAGTACTTC
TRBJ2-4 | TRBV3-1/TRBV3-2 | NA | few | CASSQDPQGWGRKYF | TGTGCCAGCAGCCAAGATCCCCAGGGGTGGGGTCGTAAGTACTTC
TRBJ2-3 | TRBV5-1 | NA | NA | CASSFGQYGTDTQYF | TGCGCCAGCAGCTTCGGACAGTACGGCACAGATACGCAGTATTTT
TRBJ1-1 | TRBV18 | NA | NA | CASSPWQGGLTEAFF | TGTGCCAGCTCACCCTGGCAGGGAGGGCTCACTGAAGCTTTCTTT
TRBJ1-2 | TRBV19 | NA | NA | CASAGTDYGYTF | TGTGCCAGTGCCGGGACTGACTATGGCTACACCTTC